Listed below are T cell receptor beta chains from one sample, sequenced in a study of cytomegalovirus exposure and HLA in healthy donors. Assay: immunoSEQ multiplex PCR; the TCRdb copy retains only in-frame clones and omits some. The table includes about 190,000 clones, around 77% detected once. Sequenced input: PBMCs. Every receptor here comes from a woman aged 18-35 years in good health and CMV-seronegative. Each CDR3 is given with its conserved first and last residue. D genes are given only for firm matches. Clone size is given for some rows only: seen once, a few or many times, or a class if the clone is expanded.

>TRBV10-3|-|-|TRBJ1-6
TGTGCCATCAGTGAGTTCCCGAGGATGGATAATTCACCCCTCCACTTT
CAISEFPRMDNSPLHF
>TRBV18|few|TRBD1|TRBJ1-3
TGTGCCAGCGGGGGACAGGGTGTTACCCTCTCTGGAAACACCATATATTTT
CASGGQGVTLSGNTIYF
>TRBV15|-|TRBD1|TRBJ2-1
TGTGCCACCAGCCCCCGACAGGGGGCGGGGAATGAGCAGTTCTTC
CATSPRQGAGNEQFF
>TRBV21-1|few|-|TRBJ2-3
TGTGCCAGCAGCAAAGCAGGGGAAGATACGCAGTATTTT
CASSKAGEDTQYF
>TRBV6-1|-|TRBD1|TRBJ2-7
TGTGCCAGCAGCACAAGAGGGCAGGGGGCGACCGAGCAGTACTTC
CASSTRGQGATEQYF
>TRBV4-1|-|-|TRBJ2-3
TGCGCCAGCAGCCATTTGACTGGGTCGCGAACAGATACGCAGTATTTT
CASSHLTGSRTDTQYF
>TRBV19|once|TRBD1|TRBJ1-1
TGTGCCAGTAGTATAGTCCGCGTGGGGACAGGGAACACTGAAGCTTTCTTT
CASSIVRVGTGNTEAFF
>TRBV18|-|-|TRBJ2-7
TGTGCCAGCTCAACCAACAGGGATTCCTACGAGCAGTACTTC
CASSTNRDSYEQYF
>TRBV7-9|few|TRBD2|TRBJ2-1
TGTGCCAGTATGATTAGGACTAGCGGAAACAATGAGCAGTTCTTC
CASMIRTSGNNEQFF
>TRBV6-1|-|-|TRBJ2-1
TGTGCCAGCACCCTAGCAGGCCCCTACAATGAGCAGTTCTTC
CASTLAGPYNEQFF
>TRBV5-6|-|-|TRBJ2-4
TGTGCCAGCAGCTTGGGGGGAGATTTAGCCAAAAACATTCAGTACTTC
CASSLGGDLAKNIQYF
>TRBV7-2|-|TRBD2|TRBJ2-6
TGTGCCAGCAGCTTAGTAGCGGGAATAAGCTCTGGGGCCAACGTCCTGACTTTC
CASSLVAGISSGANVLTF
>TRBV28|-|TRBD1|TRBJ2-2
TGTGCCAGCAGTTTTATAGGGACAGGGGGCACCGGGGAACTGTTTTTT
CASSFIGTGGTGELFF
>TRBV5-4|-|-|TRBJ1-4
TGTGCCAGCAGCTTTGGACCCTCGGAGGATGAAAAACTGTTTTTT
CASSFGPSEDEKLFF
>TRBV7-9|-|-|TRBJ1-4
TGTGCCAGCAGCGGAATGGGGCGGCTAAATGAAAAACTGTTTTTT
CASSGMGRLNEKLFF
>TRBV5-1|many|TRBD1|TRBJ2-2
TGCGCCAGCAGCGAACAGGGGGCTGGCACCGGGGAGCTGTTTTTT
CASSEQGAGTGELFF
>TRBV14|-|-|TRBJ2-5
TGTGCCAGCAGCCAAGACCGGGCGGGGGAGACCCAGTACTTC
CASSQDRAGETQYF
>TRBV11-3|-|-|TRBJ2-7
TGTGCCAGCAGCTTCGGGACACAGAACTCCTACGAGCAGTACTTC
CASSFGTQNSYEQYF
>TRBV6-5|-|-|TRBJ1-2
TGTGCCAGCAGTTACTCTACCGGTAACTATGGCTACACCTTC
CASSYSTGNYGYTF
>TRBV6-5|-|TRBD2|TRBJ2-3
TGTGCCAGCGGGAGCGGGAGCTACACAGATACGCAGTATTTT
CASGSGSYTDTQYF
>TRBV11-2|-|TRBD2|TRBJ2-7
TGTGCCAGCAGCTCGATAGCGGGGGCCTACGAGCAGTACTTC
CASSSIAGAYEQYF
>TRBV14|-|TRBD1|TRBJ1-2
TGTGCCAGCAGCCGAGAAGGGGGCCACTATGGCTACACCTTC
CASSREGGHYGYTF
>TRBV7-9|-|-|TRBJ1-1
TGTGCCAGCAGCCGCAATCGGGACACTGAAGCTTTCTTT
CASSRNRDTEAFF
>TRBV9|-|TRBD2|TRBJ2-4
TGTGCCAGCAGCTCTGGCGGGGGGGGCATTCAGTACTTC
CASSSGGGGIQYF
>TRBV4-1|-|-|TRBJ2-1
TGCGCCAGCAGCGGACAGAACAATGAGCAGTTCTTC
CASSGQNNEQFF
>TRBV6-1|-|-|TRBJ1-5
TGTGCCAGCAGTGAGCGGTGGGATCAGCCCCAGCATTTT
CASSERWDQPQHF
>TRBV18|-|TRBD2|TRBJ2-1
TGTGCCAGCTCACCAGGGGGGGATGAGCAGTTCTTC
CASSPGGDEQFF
>TRBV12-5|-|-|TRBJ2-2
TGTGCTAGTGGTGCCCAGGGGGGAACCGGGGAGCTGTTTTTT
CASGAQGGTGELFF
>TRBV30|-|TRBD2|TRBJ2-7
TGTGCCTGGGTAGCGGGAGGCAACGAGCAGTACTTC
CAWVAGGNEQYF
>TRBV5-5|-|-|TRBJ1-5
TGTGCCAGCAGCTTGGCGCTTTTGGGGGGAACTCAGCCCCAGCATTTT
CASSLALLGGTQPQHF
>TRBV18|-|-|TRBJ2-2
TGTGCCAGCTCACCACCGGCTCGTAACACCGGGGAGCTGTTTTTT
CASSPPARNTGELFF
>TRBV6-5|-|TRBD1|TRBJ1-2
TGTGCCAGTAACCCTGGACAGGGGGCGCAGGGCTACACCTTC
CASNPGQGAQGYTF
>TRBV27|-|-|TRBJ2-1
TGTGCCAGCAGTTTAAGCGCCGACGGGGGGCTTACGTTCTTC
CASSLSADGGLTFF
>TRBV28|-|TRBD1|TRBJ2-7
TGTGCCAGCACCGTCTTGACAGGGAAGGGTTACGAGCAGTACTTC
CASTVLTGKGYEQYF
>TRBV30|once|-|TRBJ1-3
TGTGCCTGGAGTGTAAGGGGCTCAGGAAACACCATATATTTT
CAWSVRGSGNTIYF
>TRBV30|-|TRBD1|TRBJ2-1
TGTGCCTGGAGTCCCGGACAGGGGGGAATGGATGAGCAGTTCTTC
CAWSPGQGGMDEQFF
>TRBV28|-|-|TRBJ2-5
TGTGCCAGCAACGGCGGGGGCCGGGAGACCCAGTACTTC
CASNGGGRETQYF
>TRBV27|-|TRBD2|TRBJ2-2
TGTGCCAGCAGTCCACCCCCGAGCGGGGTTGGGGAGCTGTTTTTT
CASSPPPSGVGELFF
>TRBV5-3|-|TRBD1|TRBJ1-1
TGTGCCAGAAGCTTGGAGGACAGGGGCGCTGAAGCTTTCTTT
CARSLEDRGAEAFF
>TRBV5-1|-|TRBD2|TRBJ2-5
TGCGCCAGCAGCTTGGTTCCTAGCGGTGAGACCCAGTACTTC
CASSLVPSGETQYF
>TRBV7-2|-|TRBD2|TRBJ2-3
TGTGCCAGCAGCTCCCGTCTAGCGGGAATTCCCACAGATACGCAGTATTTT
CASSSRLAGIPTDTQYF
>TRBV6-4|-|-|TRBJ1-6
TGTGCCAGCAGTGACTCGTCGAATTCACCCCTCCACTTT
CASSDSSNSPLHF
>TRBV6-1|-|TRBD1|TRBJ2-2
TGTGCCAGCAGTGACCCGGGACAGGCTTTCACCGGGGAGCTGTTTTTT
CASSDPGQAFTGELFF
>TRBV7-9|-|TRBD2|TRBJ2-3
TGTGCCAGCAGACGGACTAGCGGGTTGAGGGAAACAGATACGCAGTATTTT
CASRRTSGLRETDTQYF
>TRBV4-3|few|TRBD2|TRBJ2-1
TGCGCCAGCAGCCAGCGACCGGGACTAGCGGGGGGTGAGCAGTTCTTC
CASSQRPGLAGGEQFF
>TRBV6-6|once|-|TRBJ2-3
TGTGCCAGCCAGGCTTTCAGGGACACAGATACGCAGTATTTT
CASQAFRDTDTQYF
>TRBV7-8|-|-|TRBJ1-2
TGTGCCAGCAGCCCCGCGACAAACTCGGGGATCTATGGCTACACCTTC
CASSPATNSGIYGYTF
>TRBV9|-|-|TRBJ1-1
TGTGCCAGCAGCCCGACAGTCGGAATGAACACTGAAGCTTTCTTT
CASSPTVGMNTEAFF
>TRBV28|-|TRBD2|TRBJ2-1
TGTGCCAGCAGTCTAGCGGGAGGGCCGTTGAATGAGCAGTTCTTC
CASSLAGGPLNEQFF